This TCR beta chain derives from a study of somatic mutations in cytotoxic T cells in rheumatoid arthritis. Study-wide findings and caveats: Of the expanded CD8+ clones, the antigen targets were not known. It was found that CD8+ T-cell clonality in rheumatoid arthritis patients did not differ significantly from that in age-matched healthy controls. The top CD8+ clone topped 20% of CD8+ cells in about an eighth of the roughly 65 patients.

Libraries were prepared by immunoSEQ multiplex PCR; TCRdb keeps only in-frame clonotypes and omits some of them. This table has about 20,000 clones, about 90% appearing once. Concerning this clone itself: As yet, its antigen is unknown.

Female donors made up roughly 50% of the healthy controls, blood donors whose median age was around 60 years (range about 21-80). Trimming stripped 2 bases from V and 5 bases from J, with 12 bases between. Germline CDR1 is MDHEN and CDR2 is SYDVKM. The CDR3 contains 14 residues. The TCR originated in a middle-aged man in good health. Material: CD8+ T cells sorted from blood. V gene TRBV28 combines with J gene TRBJ1-2; D unclear. The CDR3 sequence: CASSLAIGRYGYTF. In DNA, the CDR3 is TGTGCCAGCAGTTTAGCCATCGGGAGGTATGGCTACACCTTC.